At least ten counts were recorded for the clone carrying this T cell receptor (beta chain). The record originates from a study of Graves' ophthalmopathy and Graves' hyperthyroidism. Amplification from RNA transcripts yielded the TCR beta CDR3 regions. First-round RT-PCR employed HTBI primers, with a second-round multiplex PCR after it. TCRdb processed the multiplex PCR reads anew with MiXCR; each CDR3 protein has one entry. This sample has some 360,000 distinct CDR3 sequences, with about 17% found just once. Trimming shortened V by 2 bases and J by 0 bases, and 9 bases separated the two germline ends. The CDR3 covers 14 residues. Looked up from germline, CDR1 is SGHRS and CDR2 is YFSETQ. Stable hyperthyroidism meant no ophthalmopathy within 18 months of follow-up. Among the exclusions were patients with other autoimmune diseases, uncontrolled infections, pregnancy or lactation. Symptoms, serum thyroxine and TRAb, thyroid ultrasound, and orbital computed tomography formed the diagnostic basis. What supplied the PBMCs was 7.5 to 10 ml of fresh peripheral blood.

Sequencing was performed on peripheral blood. This sequence was found in an adult woman with stable Graves' hyperthyroidism. The J gene is TRBJ2-7, the V gene TRBV5-1; D not certain. This CDR3 is CASSFGVSSYEQYF. In DNA form, the CDR3 reads TGCGCCAGCAGCTTTGGGGTTAGCTCCTACGAGCAGTACTTC. The variable domain in full, completed from reference TRBV5-1 and TRBJ2-7, reads KAGVTQTPRYLIKTRGQQVTLSCSPISGHRSVSWYQQTPGQGLQFLFEYFSETQRNKGNFPGRFSGRQFSNSRSEMNVSTLELGDSALYLCASSFGVSSYEQYFGPGTRLTVT.